The next 27 T cell receptor beta chains were all read from a single sample in a study of blood T cell repertoires in COVID-19. Sequenced by immunoSEQ multiplex PCR; TCRdb stores in-frame clones only, minus some. The sample lists about 490,000 clones; approximately 83% were seen once. Sequencing was performed on peripheral blood. The origin of the receptors is a human donor in a cohort sampled during active COVID-19.

The chain recombines TRBV19 with TRBJ2-1; 9 bases line up with TRBD2. Germline values: CDR1 LNHDA, CDR2 SQIVND (reference sequence). J was trimmed by 2 bases and V by 10 bases; bases with no gene match: 6. This CDR3 region has 14 residues. CDR3 DNA: TGTGCCACAAAGGGACTAGCACCCTACAATGAGCAGTTCTTC. Its protein is CATKGLAPYNEQFF.

A few counts support this clone. This chain links TRBV10-2 with TRBJ2-1, with 7 positions matching TRBD2. Germline CDR1 WSHSY, CDR2 SAAADI. The V segment lost 0 bases and the J segment 10 bases; nucleotides outside the gene matches: 18. The CDR3 sequence is 18 residues long. CDR3 amino acids: CASSESINSGDAGDEQFF. CDR3 nucleotide sequence: TGCGCCAGCAGTGAGTCGATTAATTCGGGAGACGCGGGGGACGAGCAGTTCTTC.

This chain uses TRBV7-2 with TRBJ1-1; D not resolved. This CDR3 is built from 14 residues. The V and J ends lost 2 bases and 1 base respectively, with 8 bases between them. Looked up from germline, CDR1 is SGHTA and CDR2 is FQGNSA. The CDR3, as DNA: TGTGCCAGCAGCTTACTGCCAGAGAACACTGAAGCTTTCTTT. It is translated as CASSLLPENTEAFF.

The chain is built from TRBV7-3 and TRBJ2-7, with D maybe TRBD1 (5 bases). CDR3 length equals 14 residues. Deletions cut 5 bases from V and 5 bases from J, with 16 bases between. Per germline, CDR1 SGHTA and CDR2 FQGTGA. The CDR3 nucleotides are TGTGCCAGCAGCCCGACAGCCACACAAGACGAGCAGTACTTC. Its translation: CASSPTATQDEQYF.

The CDR3, as DNA: TGTGCCAGCAGCTTAGAGGAAAAACGCAGGGGGAAGGGAGGAGAGACCCAGTACTTC. This sequence encodes CASSLEEKRRGKGGETQYF. V gene TRBV11-2 combines with J gene TRBJ2-5; tentative D call: TRBD1 (7 bases). Trimming removed 0 bases at V and 4 bases at J, with 24 bases between. Per germline, CDR1 SGHAT and CDR2 FQNNGV. The CDR3 contains 19 residues.

The J gene is TRBJ1-6, the V gene TRBV18; D gene uncertain. V lost 3 bases to trimming and J lost 5 bases, with 11 bases between them. CDR3 size: 15 residues. CDR1 KGHSH and CDR2 LQKENI come from the germline V gene. The CDR3 DNA follows: TGTGCCAGCTCACCCCGGGAACCAGATAATTCACCCCTCCACTTT. Translation: CASSPREPDNSPLHF.

J is TRBJ2-7 and V is TRBV6-6, with TRBD2 identical over 11 bases. V was clipped by 7 bases and J by 3 bases; unmatched bases: 11. CDR1 is MNHNY, CDR2 SVGAGI, per germline (reference sequence). CDR3 size: 16 residues. The CDR3 DNA reads as TGTGCCAGCAATCTGGCTAGCGGGAGGAAGGACTACGAGCAGTACTTC. Translation gives CASNLASGRKDYEQYF.

The chain links TRBV6-6 to TRBJ1-4, with 8 bases that match TRBD1. Germline trimming cut 6 bases from V and 8 bases from J; bases unmatched to any gene: 8. The CDR3 runs 14 residues. CDR1 and CDR2 from the germline V gene are MNHNY and SVGAGI (reference sequence). CDR3 protein: CASRPTGAVEKLFF. CDR3 bases: TGTGCCAGCAGACCGACAGGGGCAGTGGAAAAACTGTTTTTT.

For the CDR3, the DNA is TGTGCCAGCAGTTTATCAGGGGGCCGAGCGGCTAATGAAAAACTGTTTTTT. It codes for CASSLSGGRAANEKLFF. This sequence joins TRBV28 and TRBJ1-4; 8 bases fit TRBD1. V was clipped by 1 base and J by 3 bases; unmatched bases: 7. This CDR3 has 17 residues. Germline CDR1 MDHEN, CDR2 SYDVKM.

The CDR3 DNA reads as TGTGCCACCAGTGAGGAGGAACAGCCCCAGCATTTT. It is translated as CATSEEEQPQHF. The chain has TRBV24-1 and TRBJ1-5; D gene ambiguous. Between the trimmed V and J ends, which lost 4 bases and 7 bases, there was a span of 7 bases. The CDR3 has 12 amino acids. Per germline, CDR1 KGHDR and CDR2 SFDVKD.

This clone was detected once. The genes are TRBV6-6 and TRBJ2-3; 7 nucleotides match TRBD1. Losses at the gene ends were 10 bases for V and 1 base for J; bases not matched to a gene: 5. The CDR3 covers 13 residues. Per germline, CDR1 MNHNY and CDR2 SVGAGI (reference sequence). CDR3 in amino acids: CATDRERTDTQYF. DNA for the CDR3: TGTGCCACAGACAGGGAGCGCACAGATACGCAGTATTTT.

The genes are TRBV7-3 and TRBJ2-2; TRBD2 agrees at 10 bases. Germline V lookup: CDR1 SGHTA, CDR2 FQGTGA. There are 16 residues in the CDR3. V shed 2 bases and J 4 bases; nucleotides not matched to a gene: 4. CDR3 residues: CASSLEAGGSTGELFF. The CDR3 DNA reads as TGTGCCAGCAGCTTAGAAGCGGGAGGGAGCACCGGGGAGCTGTTTTTT.

The chain is built from TRBV24-1 and TRBJ2-6, with 8 bases matching TRBD1. Trimming removed 4 bases from V and 2 bases from J; junction bases left unmatched: 9. Germline lookup yields CDR1 KGHDR and CDR2 SFDVKD. The CDR3 covers 18 residues. CDR3 nucleotides: TGTGCCACCAGTGAGGGGGGACAGGCGCCGGCTGGGGCCAACGTCCTGACTTTC. This encodes CATSEGGQAPAGANVLTF.

The V and J genes are TRBV14 and TRBJ2-3; D is possibly TRBD2 (6 bases). The V and J ends lost 1 base and 2 bases respectively, with 7 bases between them. The CDR3 contains 14 residues. CDR1 and CDR2 from the germline V gene are SGHDN and FVKESK. The CDR3 nucleotides read TGTGCCAGCAGCCAAGCGGGAGACACAGATACGCAGTATTTT. Translating it yields CASSQAGDTDTQYF. Full variable domain (outside the CDR3, taken from reference TRBV14 and TRBJ2-3): EAGVTQFPSHSVIEKGQTVTLRCDPISGHDNLYWYRRVMGKEIKFLLHFVKESKQDESGMPNNRFLAERTGGTYSTLKVQPAELEDSGVYFCASSQAGDTDTQYFGPGTRLTVL.

CDR3 sequence (DNA): TGTGCCAGTAGTGCGCGGGACAGGGGGGACACTGAAGCTTTCTTT. It yields the protein CASSARDRGDTEAFF. The chain uses TRBV19 and TRBJ1-1; TRBD1 agrees at 11 bases. Germline V gene lookup returns CDR1 LNHDA and CDR2 SQIVND (reference sequence). V was pared by 5 bases and J by 3 bases, with 5 bases of the junction left unmatched. The CDR3 extends over 15 amino acids.

The chain has TRBV3-1 (or the pseudogene TRBV3-2) and TRBJ2-6; D gene uncertain. This CDR3 has 14 amino acids. Per the germline V gene, CDR1 is LGHDT and CDR2 is YNNKEL (reference sequence). Deletions cut 4 bases from V and 1 base from J, with 5 bases between. Here the CDR3 reads CASSLVSGANVLTF. The CDR3 DNA reads TGTGCCAGCAGCCTCGTATCTGGGGCCAACGTCCTGACTTTC.

This clone was seen a few times. The genes are TRBV4-2 and TRBJ2-5; TRBD2 is a possible D gene (6 bases). Germline loops: CDR1 LGHNA, CDR2 YNFKEQ. Trimming took off 4 bases at V and 5 bases at J, with 23 bases between the two ends. CDR3 length: 17 amino acids. The CDR3 region has the DNA TGTGCCAGCAGCCGGCGGAACACGAGATCTGGGGGGGAGACCCAGTACTTC. Translation: CASSRRNTRSGGETQYF.

The DNA for the CDR3 is TGTGCCAGCAGTTACCTTGTTTCAGATACGCAGTATTTT. It encodes CASSYLVSDTQYF. The V and J genes are TRBV6-6 and TRBJ2-3; D is undetermined. The CDR3 has 13 residues. From germline, CDR1 is MNHNY and CDR2 SVGAGI (reference sequence). The germline V and J ends were trimmed by 2 bases and 4 bases, with 7 bases remaining between them.

J is TRBJ2-1 and V is TRBV24-1; the D gene is possibly TRBD1 (7 bases). Germline assignment: CDR1 KGHDR and CDR2 SFDVKD. The V end lost 9 bases, the J end lost 9 bases, and 17 bases lay between the germline ends. This CDR3 is built from 13 residues. The CDR3 loop is CATGGGAWSEQFF. CDR3 nucleotide sequence: TGTGCCACCGGAGGGGGCGCTTGGAGTGAGCAGTTCTTC.

In its sample, this clone was seen once. J is TRBJ2-3 and V is TRBV5-6; TRBD2 matches 10 bases. This CDR3 spans 15 amino acids. V trimming: 4 bases; J trimming: 3 bases; junction bases outside the gene matches: 5. Germline CDR1 reads SGHDT; CDR2 reads YYEEEE. CDR3 protein: CASSPSGSRTDTQYF. The CDR3 DNA is TGTGCCAGCAGCCCTAGCGGGAGTAGAACAGATACGCAGTATTTT.

J is TRBJ2-7 and V is TRBV6-5; no clear D gene. Deletions cut 2 bases from V and 0 bases from J, with 11 bases between. The germline V gene has CDR1 MNHEY and CDR2 SVGAGI. The CDR3 spans 15 residues. CDR3 loop: CASSYQSRSSYEQYF. CDR3 in DNA: TGTGCCAGCAGTTACCAAAGCCGGAGCTCCTACGAGCAGTACTTC.

The chain joins TRBV30 to TRBJ1-3, with 9 bases matching TRBD1. The CDR3 is 20 amino acids. CDR1 is GTSNPN, CDR2 SVGIG, per germline (reference sequence). Trimming cost V 2 bases and J 0 bases; bases outside gene matches: 17. The CDR3 loop is CAWSTGQGSFALFSGNTIYF. CDR3 in DNA: TGTGCCTGGAGTACAGGACAGGGGAGTTTCGCCCTCTTCTCTGGAAACACCATATATTTT. The variable domain in full, with the rest retrieved from reference TRBV30 and TRBJ1-3, is SQTIHQWPATLVQPVGSPLSLECTVEGTSNPNLYWYRQAAGRGLQLLFYSVGIGQISSEVPQNLSASRPQDRQFILSSKKLLLSDSGFYLCAWSTGQGSFALFSGNTIYFGEGSWLTVV.

The gene calls are TRBV7-2 and TRBJ2-1; D not resolved. Looked up from germline, CDR1 is SGHTA and CDR2 is FQGNSA. CDR3 length: 12 amino acids. Trimming shortened V by 5 bases and J by 7 bases, and 9 bases separated the two germline ends. The CDR3, as DNA: TGTGCCAGCAGCCAACGGGTTAATGAGCAGTTCTTC. Its protein is CASSQRVNEQFF. Supplemented by reference TRBV7-2 and TRBJ2-1, the full variable domain reads GAGVSQSPSNKVTEKGKDVELRCDPISGHTALYWYRQSLGQGLEFLIYFQGNSAPDKSGLPSDRFSAERTGGSVSTLTIQRTQQEDSAVYLCASSQRVNEQFFGPGTRLTVL.

The CDR3: CASSRTLASSYNEQFF. The DNA for the CDR3 is TGTGCCAGCAGCCGCACCCTAGCGAGCTCCTACAATGAGCAGTTCTTC. V usage is TRBV3-1 (or the pseudogene TRBV3-2) and J usage is TRBJ2-1, with D possibly TRBD2 on 6 matching bases. There are 16 residues in the CDR3. V lost 4 bases and J 0 bases, leaving 13 bases between the germline ends. Germline values: CDR1 LGHDT, CDR2 YNNKEL (reference sequence).

The rearrangement links TRBV10-3 to TRBJ1-1, with no clear D. This CDR3 spans 14 amino acids. V lost 4 bases and J lost 0, with 9 bases in between. Germline values: CDR1 ENHRY, CDR2 SYGVKD. The CDR3 protein is CAISVQQMNTEAFF. CDR3 DNA: TGTGCCATCAGTGTTCAACAGATGAACACTGAAGCTTTCTTT.

The chain carries TRBV12-3 or TRBV12-4 and TRBJ2-3; D call uncertain. V lost 6 bases to trimming and J lost 1 base, with 8 bases between them. The length of the CDR3 is 13 residues. CDR3 coding DNA: TGTGCCAGCAGAGTTAGAGGCACAGATACGCAGTATTTT. This sequence encodes CASRVRGTDTQYF.

The V gene is TRBV25-1, the J gene TRBJ1-1, with D maybe TRBD1 (5 bases). V was trimmed by 6 bases and J by 3 bases, leaving 11 bases between them. The germline V gene has CDR1 MGHDK and CDR2 SYGVNS. CDR3 length equals 13 residues. For the CDR3, the DNA is TGTGCCAGCAGGACCCCGGGGGACACTGAAGCTTTCTTT. This gives the protein CASRTPGDTEAFF.